Listed below are T cell receptor beta chains from one sample, sequenced in a study of blood T cell repertoires in COVID-19. The method was immunoSEQ multiplex PCR; TCRdb's version includes in-frame clones alone and lacks a portion of them. The profile shows approximately 220,000 clones, roughly 90% of them singletons. Sequencing was performed on PBMCs or T cells enriched from blood (not recorded which). Receptor source: a man younger than 45 who had been exposed to COVID-19. CDR3s include the opening cysteine and the closing phenylalanine or tryptophan. The order of the fields is J gene, CDR3 length, V gene, D gene, clone size, CDR3 DNA, CDR3 protein. A D gene is named only where the DNA matches it firmly. Clone size is not always given. Where it is, it says once, few, many or a class for expanded clones.

j_call: TRBJ2-5; cdr3_length: 15; v_call: TRBV19; d_call: .; clone_size: .; cdr3_nt: TGTGCCAGTAGTACAAATCGCGGAGGGGTTGGGACCCAGTACTTC; cdr3_aa: CASSTNRGGVGTQYF
j_call: TRBJ1-5; cdr3_length: 16; v_call: TRBV10-3; d_call: .; clone_size: .; cdr3_nt: TGTGCCATCAGTGAGTCGATGGACAGCAGCAATCAGCCCCAGCATTTT; cdr3_aa: CAISESMDSSNQPQHF
j_call: TRBJ2-3; cdr3_length: 16; v_call: TRBV5-1; d_call: TRBD1; clone_size: .; cdr3_nt: TGCGCCAGCAGCCCTACCGGGACAGGGGGCGCGAATACGCAGTATTTT; cdr3_aa: CASSPTGTGGANTQYF
j_call: TRBJ1-2; cdr3_length: 13; v_call: TRBV6-1; d_call: TRBD1; clone_size: .; cdr3_nt: TGTGCCAGCAGTGAAGACAGGGGAGGTGGCTACACCTTC; cdr3_aa: CASSEDRGGGYTF
j_call: TRBJ1-1; cdr3_length: 15; v_call: TRBV5-1; d_call: .; clone_size: .; cdr3_nt: TGCGCCAGCAGCCCTCGGGGGGGGCTTGACACTGAAGCTTTCTTT; cdr3_aa: CASSPRGGLDTEAFF
j_call: TRBJ1-4; cdr3_length: 15; v_call: TRBV7-9; d_call: .; clone_size: once; cdr3_nt: TGTGCCAGCAGCTTAGTTGGGACTGCTGGGGAAAAACTGTTTTTT; cdr3_aa: CASSLVGTAGEKLFF
j_call: TRBJ1-1; cdr3_length: 13; v_call: TRBV3-1/TRBV3-2; d_call: .; clone_size: many; cdr3_nt: TGTGCCAGCAGGATAGGACATAACACTGAAGCTTTCTTT; cdr3_aa: CASRIGHNTEAFF
j_call: TRBJ2-1; cdr3_length: 16; v_call: TRBV19; d_call: TRBD2; clone_size: .; cdr3_nt: TGTGCCAGTAGTATAGATCCGGGACTAGCGGGTAATGAGCAGTTCTTC; cdr3_aa: CASSIDPGLAGNEQFF
j_call: TRBJ1-1; cdr3_length: 13; v_call: TRBV10-3; d_call: .; clone_size: .; cdr3_nt: TGTGCCATCAGTGATCGGGGAGGAACTGAAGCTTTCTTT; cdr3_aa: CAISDRGGTEAFF
j_call: TRBJ1-6; cdr3_length: 14; v_call: TRBV27; d_call: TRBD1; clone_size: .; cdr3_nt: TGTGCCAGCACTACCGGGACAGTATATTCACCCCTCCACTTT; cdr3_aa: CASTTGTVYSPLHF
j_call: TRBJ2-1; cdr3_length: 14; v_call: TRBV21-1; d_call: .; clone_size: .; cdr3_nt: TGTGCCAGCAGCAAAACAGAAACCTACAATGAGCAGTTCTTC; cdr3_aa: CASSKTETYNEQFF
j_call: TRBJ2-3; cdr3_length: 13; v_call: TRBV7-3; d_call: .; clone_size: .; cdr3_nt: TGTGCCAGCAGCTTAACTAACACAGATACGCAGTATTTT; cdr3_aa: CASSLTNTDTQYF
j_call: TRBJ2-3; cdr3_length: 15; v_call: TRBV18; d_call: .; clone_size: .; cdr3_nt: TGTGCCAGCTCACCTCAGGTCGATAGCACAGATACGCAGTATTTT; cdr3_aa: CASSPQVDSTDTQYF
j_call: TRBJ1-5; cdr3_length: 14; v_call: TRBV5-1; d_call: TRBD1; clone_size: .; cdr3_nt: TGCGCCAGCAGCCAGGACCAGGGGGATCAGCCCCAGCATTTT; cdr3_aa: CASSQDQGDQPQHF
j_call: TRBJ1-2; cdr3_length: 13; v_call: TRBV5-4; d_call: .; clone_size: .; cdr3_nt: TGTGCCAGCAGTTTCGTTAGGGGGAGTAGCTACACCTTC; cdr3_aa: CASSFVRGSSYTF
j_call: TRBJ2-5; cdr3_length: 15; v_call: TRBV27; d_call: TRBD2; clone_size: .; cdr3_nt: TGTGCCAGCAGTTTGCGGGGGGGGGCTCTGGAGACCCAGTACTTC; cdr3_aa: CASSLRGGALETQYF
j_call: TRBJ2-1; cdr3_length: 16; v_call: TRBV5-4; d_call: .; clone_size: .; cdr3_nt: TGTGCCAGCAGCTCCGCTTTGTGGAGAAAAGGCAATGAGCAGTTCTTC; cdr3_aa: CASSSALWRKGNEQFF